One sample yielded the 13 T cell receptor beta chains listed below, sequenced in a study of blood T cell repertoires in COVID-19. The table came from immunoSEQ multiplex PCR; TCRdb's copy has only in-frame clones and leaves some out. Of some 150,000 clones listed, about 86% are singletons. The sequencing input was peripheral blood. These TCRs come from a man aged 18 to 29 with active or convalescent COVID-19.

V and J are TRBV7-8 and TRBJ2-2; 9 nucleotides align to TRBD2. Germline CDR1 SGHVS, CDR2 FQNEAQ. The V gene end was trimmed by 6 bases and the J gene end by 4 bases; junction bases not matched to a gene: 0. This CDR3 region has 13 residues. The chain's CDR3 is CASRGLATGELFF. In DNA form, the CDR3 reads TGTGCCAGCAGGGGACTAGCCACCGGGGAGCTGTTTTTT. The variable domain in full, completed from reference TRBV7-8 and TRBJ2-2, reads GAGVSQSPRYKVAKRGQDVALRCDPISGHVSLFWYQQALGQGPEFLTYFQNEAQLDKSGLPSDRFFAERPEGSVSTLKIQRTQQEDSAVYLCASRGLATGELFFGEGSRLTVL.

The chain joins TRBV6-1 to TRBJ2-1; 7 bases align to TRBD2. Germline CDR1 reads MNHNS; CDR2 reads SASEGT. This CDR3 comprises 15 residues. V dropped 1 base and J dropped 0; count of bases not matched to a gene: 0. This CDR3 is CASSEGGGSYNEQFF. The DNA of the CDR3 is TGTGCCAGCAGTGAAGGGGGGGGCTCCTACAATGAGCAGTTCTTC.

The rearrangement links TRBV5-1 to TRBJ2-1; 9 nucleotides match TRBD2. After removal of 2 bases from V and 5 bases from J, the junction contained 8 bases not matched to a gene. The CDR3 spans 16 residues. Germline assignment: CDR1 SGHRS and CDR2 YFSETQ. The DNA for the CDR3 is TGCGCCAGCAGCTTCTCCGGGACTAGCTATAACAATGAGCAGTTCTTC. Translation gives CASSFSGTSYNNEQFF.

The rearrangement links TRBV7-9 to TRBJ1-5; D is perhaps TRBD1 (5 bases). V was trimmed by 2 bases and J by 8 bases, leaving 13 bases between them. Germline V lookup: CDR1 SEHNR, CDR2 FQNEAQ (reference sequence). The CDR3 extends over 14 amino acids. The CDR3 DNA reads as TGTGCCAGCAGCTTATCCGCAGGGCCGGAGCCCCAGCATTTT. Translated, it gives CASSLSAGPEPQHF.

V usage is TRBV2 and J usage is TRBJ1-6, with TRBD1 matching 9 bases. V lost 5 bases and J lost 9; bases outside the gene matches: 5. The germline V gene has CDR1 SNHLY and CDR2 FYNNEI. The length of the CDR3 is 14 residues. The CDR3 DNA sequence: TGTGCCAGCAGTAAAGACAGGGGGTTTTCACCCCTCCACTTT. It specifies CASSKDRGFSPLHF. Full variable domain (rest looked up from reference TRBV2 and TRBJ1-6): EPEVTQTPSHQVTQMGQEVILRCVPISNHLYFYWYRQILGQKVEFLVSFYNNEISEKSEIFDDQFSVERPDGSNFTLKIRSTKLEDSAMYFCASSKDRGFSPLHFGNGTRLTVT.

This clone was found once. The V gene is TRBV5-4, the J gene TRBJ1-1; possibly TRBD1 for D (6 bases). Trimming shortened V by 0 bases and J by 7 bases, and 7 bases separated the two germline ends. The CDR3 length is 12 residues. Per the germline V gene, CDR1 is SGHNT and CDR2 is YYREEE (reference sequence). As DNA, the CDR3 is TGTGCCAGCAGCTTGGTACAGGGTGAAGCTTTCTTT. This gives the protein CASSLVQGEAFF.

The chain is built from TRBV10-1 and TRBJ1-3; D is perhaps TRBD1 (5 bases). CDR3 length equals 16 residues. V gave up 7 bases and J gave up 0 bases, with 16 bases separating them. Looked up from germline, CDR1 is WNHNN and CDR2 is SYGVQD (reference sequence). DNA for the CDR3: TGCGCCAGCATGGCCCTTTTCAGGGACTCTGGAAACACCATATATTTT. This codes for CASMALFRDSGNTIYF.

This chain uses TRBV6-5 with TRBJ2-3, with 8 bases lining up with TRBD2. Germline CDR1 MNHEY, CDR2 SVGAGI. The CDR3 is made up of 14 amino acids. V was pared by 7 bases and J by 0 bases, with 3 bases of the junction left unmatched. CDR3 protein: CASTGLASTDTQYF. DNA for the CDR3: TGTGCCAGCACCGGACTAGCTAGCACAGATACGCAGTATTTT.

The V and J genes are TRBV27 and TRBJ1-1; the D is unclear. Per germline, CDR1 MNHEY and CDR2 SMNVEV (reference sequence). Trimming stripped 3 bases from V and 3 bases from J, with 11 bases between. This CDR3 contains 14 residues. CDR3 loop: CASSFFREYTEAFF. In nucleotides, the CDR3 is TGTGCCAGCAGTTTCTTTAGGGAGTACACTGAAGCTTTCTTT.

V is TRBV9 and J is TRBJ2-1; 7 nucleotides line up with TRBD1. Germline V gives CDR1 SGDLS, CDR2 YYNGEE. This CDR3 has 15 amino acids. The V and J ends lost 3 bases and 2 bases, in that order; junction bases with no gene match: 5. CDR3 sequence: CASSERGQTYNEQFF. In nucleotides, the CDR3 is TGTGCCAGCAGCGAGAGGGGACAGACCTACAATGAGCAGTTCTTC.

The chain couples TRBV4-1 to TRBJ1-5; unclear D gene. The CDR3 covers 16 residues. V dropped 1 base and J dropped 0 bases, with 10 bases sitting between them. Germline assignment: CDR1 MGHRA and CDR2 YSYEKL. CDR3 sequence reads: CASSQVQINSNQPQHF. The CDR3 bases are TGCGCCAGCAGCCAAGTACAGATTAATAGCAATCAGCCCCAGCATTTT.

The V call is TRBV11-2, the J call TRBJ2-3; weak D call: TRBD1 (5 bases). The length of the CDR3 is 12 residues. The germline gives CDR1 SGHAT, CDR2 FQNNGV. V shed 4 bases and J shed 8 bases, with 10 bases lying between them. The CDR3: CASSSTGVTQYF. In nucleotides, the CDR3 is TGTGCCAGCAGCTCAACAGGAGTTACGCAGTATTTT.

CDR3 amino acids: CASSIHQTQYF. The CDR3 nucleotides read TGTGCCAGTAGTATACATCAGACCCAGTACTTC. The rearrangement links TRBV19 to TRBJ2-5; the D is unclear. CDR1 LNHDA and CDR2 SQIVND come from the germline V gene (reference sequence). The V and J ends lost 2 bases and 6 bases respectively, with 4 bases between them. The CDR3 extends over 11 amino acids.